A single TCR beta chain is shown here with its context. The CDR3 runs 16 residues. CDR1 is SGHRS and CDR2 is YFSETQ in the germline V gene. Trimming removed 0 bases from V and 6 bases from J; junction bases left unmatched: 8. The sample belongs to a study of blood T cell repertoires in COVID-19. Study information: Samples of COVID-19 (acute and convalescent) were obtained from the United States, Italy and Spain. From T cells, B-cell-depleted T cells, or PBMCs came the material, which was cDNA or gDNA.

Authors' analysis steps: Scientists estimated how many nucleated cells there were by amplifying reference gene primers. Profiled with immunoSEQ multiplex PCR; TCRdb holds only in-frame clones, not every one. V, J and clone size derive from that table, while D and trimming were established from the DNA sequence. The sample contains some 16,000 clones, roughly 86% of which appear only once. The sequence derives from a man aged 60-69 years with acute or convalescent COVID-19. Sequencing input: peripheral blood. This chain links TRBV5-1 with TRBJ1-4; 7 nucleotides line up with TRBD1. The CDR3 DNA reads as TGCGCCAGCAGCTTGGCCGATTCAGGGGGGTATGAAAAACTGTTTTTT. As protein: CASSLADSGGYEKLFF.